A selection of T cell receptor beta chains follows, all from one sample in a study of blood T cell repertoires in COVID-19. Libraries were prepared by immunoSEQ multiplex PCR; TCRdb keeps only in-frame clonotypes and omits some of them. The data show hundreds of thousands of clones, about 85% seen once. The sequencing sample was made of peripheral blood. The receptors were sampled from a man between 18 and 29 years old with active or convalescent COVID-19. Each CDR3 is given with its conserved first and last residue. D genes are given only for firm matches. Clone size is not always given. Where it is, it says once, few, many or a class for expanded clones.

CASSSDREETQYF | TGTGCCAGTAGTAGCGACAGGGAAGAGACCCAGTACTTC | . | TRBJ2-5 | 13 | TRBD1 | TRBV19
CASSLKLGGLVTQYF | TGCGCCAGCAGCCTCAAGCTAGGGGGCCTGGTGACCCAGTACTTC | . | TRBJ2-5 | 15 | TRBD1 | TRBV4-3
CASSLISTGSSGNTIYF | TGTGCCAGCAGCTTAATTTCGACAGGGAGCTCTGGAAACACCATATATTTT | . | TRBJ1-3 | 17 | TRBD1 | TRBV5-5
CASSFSVQGLKLFF | TGTGCCAGCAGTTTTTCGGTTCAGGGCCTAAAACTGTTTTTT | . | TRBJ1-4 | 14 | . | TRBV28
CASSERLAGVTGELFF | TGTGCCAGCAGTGAACGGCTAGCGGGAGTCACCGGGGAGCTGTTTTTT | many | TRBJ2-2 | 16 | TRBD2 | TRBV6-1
CASSPAGGSSGNTIYF | TGTGCCAGCAGCCCGGCGGGGGGTAGCTCTGGAAACACCATATATTTT | . | TRBJ1-3 | 16 | . | TRBV9
CASRSQNQPQHF | TGTGCCAGCAGGTCGCAGAATCAGCCCCAGCATTTT | . | TRBJ1-5 | 12 | . | TRBV6-5
CAIGGQGQLSTQYF | TGTGCCATTGGGGGACAGGGGCAATTGAGTACGCAGTATTTT | . | TRBJ2-3 | 14 | TRBD1 | TRBV27
CASSVRQSNEKLFF | TGTGCCAGCAGTGTTAGACAGAGTAATGAAAAACTGTTTTTT | . | TRBJ1-4 | 14 | . | TRBV25-1
CASSIIGGIDSPLHF | TGCGCCAGCAGTATTATCGGGGGGATTGATTCACCCCTCCACTTT | . | TRBJ1-6 | 15 | . | TRBV5-1
CASTLETGPQHF | TGCGCCAGCACCCTAGAAACAGGGCCCCAGCATTTT | . | TRBJ1-5 | 12 | . | TRBV5-1
CASRSLAGFTDTQYF | TGTGCCAGCCGTTCACTAGCGGGATTCACAGATACGCAGTATTTT | few | TRBJ2-3 | 15 | TRBD2 | TRBV28
CASSYPPGQRWGGRNQPQHF | TGTGCCAGCAGTTATCCCCCCGGCCAGCGTTGGGGGGGCAGGAATCAGCCCCAGCATTTT | . | TRBJ1-5 | 20 | . | TRBV6-2/TRBV6-3
CASSLGPGKEQFF | TGTGCCAGCAGCTTGGGTCCAGGGAAAGAGCAGTTCTTC | few | TRBJ2-1 | 13 | . | TRBV5-6
CASSTGTGGYNEQFF | TGTGCCAGCTCAACCGGGACAGGGGGCTACAATGAGCAGTTCTTC | . | TRBJ2-1 | 15 | TRBD1 | TRBV18
CASEANHNEQFF | TGTGCCAGCGAAGCTAACCACAATGAGCAGTTCTTC | . | TRBJ2-1 | 12 | . | TRBV6-5
CASSQGSSNQPQHF | TGTGCCAGCAGCCAAGGGAGTAGCAATCAGCCCCAGCATTTT | . | TRBJ1-5 | 14 | . | TRBV3-1/TRBV3-2
CSVEAGTSGTQQYF | TGCAGCGTTGAAGCCGGGACTAGCGGGACCCAGCAGTACTTC | once | TRBJ2-7 | 14 | TRBD2 | TRBV29-1
CASRRDSYNEQFF | TGTGCCAGCAGAAGAGACAGCTACAATGAGCAGTTCTTC | . | TRBJ2-1 | 13 | . | TRBV28
CASSPRASTDTQYF | TGTGCCAGCAGCCCCCGAGCTAGCACAGATACGCAGTATTTT | few | TRBJ2-3 | 14 | . | TRBV11-3
CASSTGYGQPQHF | TGTGCCAGCAGTACAGGGTACGGTCAGCCCCAGCATTTT | . | TRBJ1-5 | 13 | . | TRBV6-5
CASRRRTGEDEQYF | TGTGCCAGCAGACGCAGGACAGGGGAGGACGAGCAGTACTTC | . | TRBJ2-7 | 14 | TRBD1 | TRBV14
CASSQRQGAITDTQYF | TGTGCCAGCAGCCAAAGACAGGGGGCTATCACAGATACGCAGTATTTT | . | TRBJ2-3 | 16 | TRBD1 | TRBV5-5
CASSSRQVQGYSSYEQYF | TGTGCCAGCAGCTCTAGACAGGTCCAGGGGTACAGCTCCTACGAGCAGTACTTC | . | TRBJ2-7 | 18 | . | TRBV13
CASSFLGQMNTEAFF | TGCGCCAGCAGCTTTTTGGGACAGATGAACACTGAAGCTTTCTTT | . | TRBJ1-1 | 15 | TRBD1 | TRBV5-1
CASSFSRGNEKLFF | TGCGCCAGCAGCTTCTCACGGGGTAATGAAAAACTGTTTTTT | few | TRBJ1-4 | 14 | . | TRBV5-1
CASSQSGGTDTQYF | TGTGCCAGCAGCCAATCGGGGGGAACAGATACGCAGTATTTT | . | TRBJ2-3 | 14 | . | TRBV16
CASSQGLNSNYGYTF | TGTGCCAGCAGCCAAGGGCTTAACAGTAACTATGGCTACACCTTC | . | TRBJ1-2 | 15 | . | TRBV14
CASSQDSPGGYNQPQHF | TGTGCCAGCAGCCAAGATTCGCCAGGGGGTTACAATCAGCCCCAGCATTTT | once | TRBJ1-5 | 17 | TRBD1 | TRBV3-1/TRBV3-2
CASSKTGGYTEAFF | TGTGCCAGCTCGAAGACAGGGGGTTACACTGAAGCTTTCTTT | . | TRBJ1-1 | 14 | TRBD1 | TRBV18
CASSSGLSNQPQHF | TGTGCCAGCAGCTCAGGGCTGAGCAATCAGCCCCAGCATTTT | . | TRBJ1-5 | 14 | . | TRBV7-2
CASSYRGYNEKLFF | TGCGCCAGCAGCTACAGGGGTTATAATGAAAAACTGTTTTTT | . | TRBJ1-4 | 14 | TRBD1 | TRBV5-1
CASSLRGWDGYTF | TGTGCCAGCAGCTTACGGGGTTGGGATGGCTACACCTTC | . | TRBJ1-2 | 13 | . | TRBV6-5
CASSSGPRGSEKLFF | TGTGCCAGCAGTTCCGGGCCCCGGGGGAGTGAAAAACTGTTTTTT | . | TRBJ1-4 | 15 | . | TRBV6-5
CASSRVSGGPNNEQFF | TGTGCCAGCAGCCGGGTGTCGGGGGGGCCAAATAATGAGCAGTTCTTC | . | TRBJ2-1 | 16 | TRBD2 | TRBV4-2
CASSDGGGYEQYF | TGCGCCAGCAGTGACGGGGGAGGGTACGAGCAGTACTTC | . | TRBJ2-7 | 13 | TRBD2 | TRBV10-2
CASSDSYRNTGELFF | TGTGCCAGCAGTGACAGCTACCGGAACACCGGGGAGCTGTTTTTT | many | TRBJ2-2 | 15 | . | TRBV6-4
CASSHLTPGQGSEKLFF | TGCGCCAGCAGCCACCTTACCCCGGGACAGGGATCTGAAAAACTGTTTTTT | . | TRBJ1-4 | 17 | TRBD1 | TRBV4-1
CASSQLAGGSTDTQYF | TGTGCCAGCAGTCAACTAGCGGGAGGGAGCACAGATACGCAGTATTTT | once | TRBJ2-3 | 16 | TRBD2 | TRBV27
CASGPDRGRLTGELFF | TGTGCTAGTGGTCCGGACAGGGGGCGTCTCACCGGGGAGCTGTTTTTT | . | TRBJ2-2 | 16 | TRBD1 | TRBV12-5